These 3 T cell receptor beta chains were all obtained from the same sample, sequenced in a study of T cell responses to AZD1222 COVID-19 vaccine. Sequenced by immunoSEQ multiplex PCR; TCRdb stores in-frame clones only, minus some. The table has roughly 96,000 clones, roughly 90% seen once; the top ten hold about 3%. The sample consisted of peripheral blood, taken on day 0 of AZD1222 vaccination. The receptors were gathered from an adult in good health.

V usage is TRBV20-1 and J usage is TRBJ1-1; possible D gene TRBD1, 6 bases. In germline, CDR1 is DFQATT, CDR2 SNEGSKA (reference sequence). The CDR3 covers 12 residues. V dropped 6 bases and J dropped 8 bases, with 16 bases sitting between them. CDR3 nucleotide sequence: TGCAGTGCCAGTTCTGCCGGGACAGAAGCTTTCTTT. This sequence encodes CSASSAGTEAFF.

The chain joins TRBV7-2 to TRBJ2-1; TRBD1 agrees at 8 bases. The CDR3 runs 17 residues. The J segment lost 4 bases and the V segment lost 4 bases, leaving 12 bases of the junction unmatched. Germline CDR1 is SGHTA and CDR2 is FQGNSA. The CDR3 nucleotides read TGTGCCAGCAGCTCCGGGACAGGCTACAGCATTTACAATGAGCAGTTCTTC. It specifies CASSSGTGYSIYNEQFF.

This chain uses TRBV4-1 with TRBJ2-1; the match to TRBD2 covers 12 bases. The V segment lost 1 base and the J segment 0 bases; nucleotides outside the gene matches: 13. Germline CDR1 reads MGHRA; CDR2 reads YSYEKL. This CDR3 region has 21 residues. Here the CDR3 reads CASSQVPLAGGRRGSYNEQFF. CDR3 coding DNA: TGCGCCAGCAGCCAAGTCCCACTAGCGGGAGGCCGCCGTGGCTCCTACAATGAGCAGTTCTTC.